This T cell receptor beta chain comes out of a study of T-cell reconstitution after alpha-beta-depleted transplantation in children (dated by TCRdb to the mid-2010s). General notes on the study: T-cell immune reconstitution after TCRalphabeta/CD19-depleted allogeneic hematopoietic cell transplantation in children was quantitatively tracked in the study by means of TCR repertoire profiling.

For this clonotype: The clone's antigen remains unknown. No clone much larger than this one lies a single base away; base qualities are absent.

Study-level results and caveats: Over the following months the frequencies of hyperexpanded clones went down, and after one year T-cell counts and TCRbeta diversity were mostly credited to newly produced T cells. In some patients, the high TCRbeta diversity seen at day 60 was put down to recipient T cells and intrathymic progenitors that had survived conditioning. The apparently early recovery of alphabetaT-cell counts about two months after transplant reportedly depended on only several hundred rapidly expanded clones that came from non-depleted graft cells.

Read against the paper, the sample's treatment or condition label means: allogeneic hematopoietic cell transplantation with graft depleted of TCRalphabeta T cells and CD19 B cells. The children who served as transplant recipients had been given grafts of TCRalphabeta/CD19-depleted allogeneic hematopoietic cells. Library generation was performed with PCR. For sequencing, an Illumina HiSeq 2500 was employed. Molecular barcoding was employed in the preparation of TCR libraries, with unique molecular identifiers being used to normalize TCRbeta repertoire quantification. TCRdb ran its own pipeline on the public reads, namely fastp trimming at Q25 and MiXCR clone calling, and kept in-frame beta chains. Entries are consolidated by CDR3 protein sequence, retaining the most common genes and DNA. The sample table holds about 440,000 distinct CDR3 sequences, of which around two fifths were seen once. Approximately 25% of the sample goes to the ten largest clones.

The TCR sequence derives from a girl aged 2-9 years with aplastic anemia, due to receive a stem cell transplant. The material sequenced was PBMCs, taken before TCRalphabeta/CD19-depleted stem cell transplant.

The DNA sequence is given as TGTGCCAGCAGCTTAGGGCTAGCACCCCTCCACTTT. It specifies CASSLGLAPLHF. The chain couples TRBV7-9 to TRBJ1-6; the D segment cannot be called with confidence. V sheds 1 base and J sheds 11 bases, leaving 6 bases between their ends. The CDR3 runs 12 amino acids, cysteine and phenylalanine included. The only DNA kept is the CDR3, 36 bases in frame from the first base. The CDR1 and CDR2 encoded by the germline V gene (reference sequence) are SEHNR and FQNEAQ.